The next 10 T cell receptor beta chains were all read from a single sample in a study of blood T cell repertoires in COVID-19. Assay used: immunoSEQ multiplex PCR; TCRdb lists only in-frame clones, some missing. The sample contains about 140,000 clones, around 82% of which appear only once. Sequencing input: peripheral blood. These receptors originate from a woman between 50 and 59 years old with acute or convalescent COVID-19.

CDR3 sequence: CASSLVSILLQETQYF. The CDR3 DNA is TGCGCCAGCAGCTTGGTGTCAATACTACTCCAAGAGACCCAGTACTTC. This chain connects TRBV5-1 to TRBJ2-5; D unclear. V shed 0 bases and J shed 1 base, with 13 bases lying between them. CDR3 length: 16 amino acids. Germline-derived CDR1 and CDR2 are SGHRS and YFSETQ.

CDR3 region: CASSYSEGLSYTF. The CDR3 coding sequence is TGTGCCAGCAGTTACTCCGAAGGACTGAGCTACACCTTC. J is TRBJ1-2 and V is TRBV6-6; D is uncertain. This CDR3 contains 13 residues. Germline-derived CDR1 and CDR2 are MNHNY and SVGAGI (reference sequence). Trimming shortened V by 0 bases and J by 9 bases, and 11 bases separated the two germline ends.

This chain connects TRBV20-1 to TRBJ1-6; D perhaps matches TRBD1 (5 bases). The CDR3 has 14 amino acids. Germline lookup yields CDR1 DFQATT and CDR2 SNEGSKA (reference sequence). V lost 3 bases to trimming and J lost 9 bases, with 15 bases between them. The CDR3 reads CSASAGGTGSPLHF. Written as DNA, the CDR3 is TGCAGTGCTAGTGCGGGGGGGACGGGTTCACCCCTCCACTTT.

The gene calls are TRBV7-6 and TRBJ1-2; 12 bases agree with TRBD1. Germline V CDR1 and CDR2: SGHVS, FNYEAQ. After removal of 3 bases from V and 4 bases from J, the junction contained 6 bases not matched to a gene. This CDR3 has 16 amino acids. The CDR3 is CASSLGQGAEGYGYTF. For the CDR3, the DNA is TGTGCCAGCAGCTTGGGACAGGGGGCGGAGGGCTATGGCTACACCTTC. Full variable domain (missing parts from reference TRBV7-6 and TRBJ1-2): GAGVSQSPRYKVTKRGQDVALRCDPISGHVSLYWYRQALGQGPEFLTYFNYEAQQDKSGLPNDRFSAERPEGSISTLTIQRTEQRDSAMYRCASSLGQGAEGYGYTFGSGTRLTVV.

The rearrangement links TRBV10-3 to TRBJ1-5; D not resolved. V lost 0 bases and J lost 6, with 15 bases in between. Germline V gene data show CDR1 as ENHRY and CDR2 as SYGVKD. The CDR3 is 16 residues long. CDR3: CAISESTEGPSQPQHF. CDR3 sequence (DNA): TGTGCCATCAGTGAGTCTACGGAGGGTCCAAGTCAGCCCCAGCATTTT.

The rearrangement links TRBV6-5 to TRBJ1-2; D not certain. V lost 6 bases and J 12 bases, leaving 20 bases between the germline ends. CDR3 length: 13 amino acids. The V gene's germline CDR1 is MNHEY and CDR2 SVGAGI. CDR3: CASSPRTGRLNTF. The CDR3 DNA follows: TGTGCCAGCAGCCCCCGGACCGGGCGACTAAACACCTTC.

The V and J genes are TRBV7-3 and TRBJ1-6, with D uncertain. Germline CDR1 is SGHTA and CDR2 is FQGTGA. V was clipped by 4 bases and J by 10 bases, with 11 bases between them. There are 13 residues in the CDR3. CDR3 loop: CASSSKTGSPLHF. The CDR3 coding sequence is TGTGCCAGCAGCTCCAAAACGGGATCACCCCTCCACTTT.

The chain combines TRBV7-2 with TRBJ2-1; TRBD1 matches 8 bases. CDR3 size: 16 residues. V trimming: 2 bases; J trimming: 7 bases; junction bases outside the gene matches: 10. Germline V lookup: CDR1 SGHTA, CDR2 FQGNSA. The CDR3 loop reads CASSLMDRVAGNEQFF. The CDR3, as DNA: TGTGCCAGCAGCTTAATGGACAGGGTGGCGGGTAATGAGCAGTTCTTC.

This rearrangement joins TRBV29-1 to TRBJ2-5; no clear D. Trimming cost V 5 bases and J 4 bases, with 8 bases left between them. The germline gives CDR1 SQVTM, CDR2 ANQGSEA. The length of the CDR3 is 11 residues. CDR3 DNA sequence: TGCAGCGTTAACCCGGGAGAGACCCAGTACTTC. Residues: CSVNPGETQYF.

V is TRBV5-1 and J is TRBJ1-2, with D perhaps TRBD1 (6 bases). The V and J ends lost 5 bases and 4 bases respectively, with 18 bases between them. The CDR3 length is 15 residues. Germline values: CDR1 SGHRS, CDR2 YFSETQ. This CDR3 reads CASRSSRGIRYGYTF. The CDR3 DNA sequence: TGCGCCAGCAGGTCCAGCAGGGGAATTCGCTATGGCTACACCTTC. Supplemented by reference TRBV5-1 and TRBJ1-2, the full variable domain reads KAGVTQTPRYLIKTRGQQVTLSCSPISGHRSVSWYQQTPGQGLQFLFEYFSETQRNKGNFPGRFSGRQFSNSRSEMNVSTLELGDSALYLCASRSSRGIRYGYTFGSGTRLTVV.